This T cell receptor (beta chain) was captured in a study of blood T cell repertoires in COVID-19 (dated by TCRdb to 2018 to 2020). Regarding the study in general: Samples from collaborators originated in the United States, Italy and Spain and spanned both the acute and convalescent phases of COVID-19. The material from the prospective study consisted of cDNA or gDNA derived from T cells, B-cell-depleted T cells, or PBMCs. The dataset comprised deeply sampled blood TCRbeta repertoires from subjects exposed to, actively infected with, or recovered from COVID-19. The repertoires were released in a freely available public database meant as a resource for research on the immune response to SARS-CoV-2. Samples were obtained from the ongoing ImmuneRACE study (first 160 participants) and from over a thousand subjects provided by 6 global collaborators. A de-identified subject ID, COVID-19 status, age in years and sex were almost always included in the sample metadata. Where available, HLA class I and class II types were taken from metadata supplied by the sample provider and were not determined by assay-based typing. The full study reports these points: Clinical and demographic metadata were provided uncurated, with the amount varying by source and participant.

Collaborating institutions collected whole blood in K2EDTA tubes following their own protocols. For TCRbeta analysis, collaborators shipped samples as frozen whole blood, isolated PBMCs, or DNA extracted from either of those sample types. TCRbeta CDR3 regions were amplified from genomic DNA by means of the immunoSEQ Assay, a bias-controlled multiplex PCR. As for the original processing: The number of nucleated cells in each sample was estimated from the amplification of reference gene primers within the assay. To quantify the absolute abundance of each unique TCRbeta CDR3 rearrangement, sequence reads were collapsed and filtered. For each sample, productive Simpson clonality was calculated as the square root of Simpson's diversity index across productive rearrangements. The table was pulled from immuneACCESS by TCRdb, which kept in-frame rearrangements only. Such tables lose some clones; where checked, under half of the loss comes from unresolved V genes, and the rest has no known cause. V, J and clone size were drawn from that table, and D and trimming were deduced from the DNA. This sample comprises under 95,000 clones, approximately 87% of them detected only once. The top ten clonotypes cover roughly an eighth of the sample.

Counted from cysteine to phenylalanine, this CDR3 has 15 amino acids. This entry keeps only the CDR3 DNA: 45 bases, framed from base 1. According to the germline V gene, CDR1 reads SGHTS and CDR2 reads YDEGEE. V and J are truncated by 4 bases and 3 bases respectively, leaving an intervening sequence of 14 bases. With regard to this clone: Its specific antigen is unknown. Base qualities are missing; no much larger clone stands one base away.

This clonotype was obtained from a human donor in a cohort sampled during active COVID-19. Sequencing was performed on peripheral blood. The chain links TRBV5-8 with TRBJ1-5; TRBD1 could be the D gene, as 5 bases match. The CDR3 protein: CASSQSGAINQPQHF. In nucleotide form, the sequence is TGTGCCAGCAGCCAGAGCGGGGCCATCAATCAGCCCCAGCATTTT.